This T cell receptor beta chain was identified in a study of metastatic and nonmetastatic thyroid tumors. Study-wide background: Malignant and benign thyroid patients had repertoires compared in peripheral blood and tumor or nodule tissue.

MiXCR was used by TCRdb to re-call the PCR reads. The repertoire holds roughly 98,000 clones, with about 15% as singletons. This CDR3 is built from 15 residues. The junction had 10 bases not matched to a gene; V was cut back by 11 bases and J by 2 bases. CDR1 and CDR2 from the germline V gene are ENHRY and SYGVKD. Thyroid surgery was preceded by no treatment in any patient. This clone came up many times. Input material: blood. V gene TRBV10-3 combines with J gene TRBJ1-5, with TRBD1 matching 9 bases. The clonotype originates from a female donor with papillary thyroid cancer or a benign thyroid nodule (not recorded which). Some clones in this sample may be carry-over from other donors' samples. The CDR3 DNA reads as TGTGCCTCCCGGGACAGGGTAGCGGGCAATCAGCCCCAGCATTTT. Translation gives CASRDRVAGNQPQHF.